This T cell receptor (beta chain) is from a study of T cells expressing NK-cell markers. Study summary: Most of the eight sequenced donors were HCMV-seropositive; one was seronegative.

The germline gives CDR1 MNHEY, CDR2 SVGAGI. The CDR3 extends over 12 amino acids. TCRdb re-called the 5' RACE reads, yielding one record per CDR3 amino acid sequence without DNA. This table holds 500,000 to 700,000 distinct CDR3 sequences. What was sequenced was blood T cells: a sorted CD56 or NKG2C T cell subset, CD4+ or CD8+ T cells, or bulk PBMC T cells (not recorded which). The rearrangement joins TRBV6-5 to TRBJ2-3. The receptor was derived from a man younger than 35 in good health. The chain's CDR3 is CASIGRTDTQYF.